This T cell receptor (beta chain) came from a study of T cells in Graves' hyperthyroidism and ophthalmopathy. Study-wide points: Expanded thyroid clonotypes (above 0.001) were mostly also found in blood. The model anticipated ophthalmopathy a median around 6 months pre-onset.

This clonotype occurred a few times. Its antigen is unknown. TCR beta CDR3 region amplification was performed from RNA transcripts. HTBI primers drove first-round RT-PCR of the TCR CDR3. Each CDR3 protein is one row after TCRdb ran MiXCR on the multiplex PCR reads. The sample carries about 640,000 distinct CDR3 sequences, around 20% recorded once. CDR3 length equals 14 residues. In germline, CDR1 is SGHVS, CDR2 FQNEAQ. V gave up 3 bases and J gave up 4 bases, with 11 bases separating them. Sequences were obtained from blood. The chain combines TRBV7-8 with TRBJ2-3; the D call may be TRBD1 or TRBD2 (5 bases each). This TCR was sampled from a man aged 30 to 45 with Graves' ophthalmopathy. The CDR3 region has the DNA TGTGCCAGCAGCTTTGGGACGTATTCAGATACGCAGTATTTT. This codes for CASSFGTYSDTQYF.